One sample yielded the 16 T cell receptor beta chains listed below, sequenced in a study of cytomegalovirus exposure and HLA in healthy donors (dated by TCRdb to about 2017). Library preparation used the immunoSEQ multiplex PCR assay. The multiplex PCR relied on a mix of 60 forward primers for TCR Vbeta segments and 13 reverse primers for TCR Jbeta segments. TCRdb limited this immuneACCESS table to in-frame rearrangements with V and J called. A share of clones is missing; checked studies link under half to unresolved V genes, and the rest is unexplained. The sample table lists approximately 75,000 clones, around 70% of them with a count of one. 20% to 25% of the sample comes from the top ten. Sequenced: PBMCs. The receptors come from a man in his forties in good health and CMV-seropositive.

This clone was recorded a few times. The chain joins TRBV5-6 to TRBJ1-5; D remains ambiguous. CDR1 and CDR2 from the germline V gene are SGHDT and YYEEEE. The CDR3 length is 13 residues. V was clipped by 0 bases and J by 4 bases, with 5 bases between them. CDR3 nucleotides: TGTGCCAGCAGCTTGGGGGCAAATCAGCCCCAGCATTTT. This sequence encodes CASSLGANQPQHF.

The CDR3 nucleotides are TGCGCCAGCAGCTCCACTAGCGGGGGCACCCAAGAGACCCAGTACTTC. Translated: CASSSTSGGTQETQYF. V usage is TRBV5-1 and J usage is TRBJ2-5; 11 bases map to TRBD2. The length of the CDR3 is 16 residues. Germline-derived CDR1 and CDR2 are SGHRS and YFSETQ. After removal of 3 bases from V and 1 base from J, the junction contained 5 bases not matched to a gene. The complete variable domain, with remaining parts taken from reference TRBV5-1 and TRBJ2-5, reads KAGVTQTPRYLIKTRGQQVTLSCSPISGHRSVSWYQQTPGQGLQFLFEYFSETQRNKGNFPGRFSGRQFSNSRSEMNVSTLELGDSALYLCASSSTSGGTQETQYFGPGTRLLVL.

This clone showed up just a few times. The rearrangement uses TRBV30 and TRBJ1-6; TRBD1 aligns across 7 bases. This CDR3 has 14 amino acids. Per the germline V gene, CDR1 is GTSNPN and CDR2 is SVGIG (reference sequence). V lost 5 bases to trimming and J lost 7 bases; unmatched junction nucleotides: 8. The CDR3 here is CAWDLGQKNSPLHF. As DNA, the CDR3 is TGTGCCTGGGACCTGGGACAGAAAAATTCACCCCTCCACTTT.

The J gene is TRBJ1-1, the V gene TRBV6-1; no reliable D call. The V end was cut by 2 bases, the J end by 11 bases, with 18 bases between. The length of the CDR3 is 14 residues. CDR1 is MNHNS, CDR2 SASEGT, per germline. The CDR3 DNA is TGTGCCAGCAGTGAAAGTGTTTCACAGTTTTATGCTTTCTTT. This gives the protein CASSESVSQFYAFF.

The V gene is TRBV5-1, the J gene TRBJ2-1; a weak D match, TRBD1 (5 bases). The CDR3 contains 14 residues. The germline V and J ends were trimmed by 4 bases and 4 bases, with 12 bases remaining between them. Looked up from germline, CDR1 is SGHRS and CDR2 is YFSETQ. The CDR3 spells CASSPSDTYNEQFF. CDR3 nucleotide sequence: TGCGCCAGCAGCCCATCGGACACTTACAATGAGCAGTTCTTC.

Points on this clone: Germline and junction disagree at one end, which may indicate a read error. This sample also contains other DNA sequences that code for the same CDR3. The chain links TRBV30 to TRBJ1-2; TRBD1 matches at 11 bases. The CDR3 has 12 amino acids. Germline-derived CDR1 and CDR2 are GTSNPN and SVGIG (reference sequence). The CDR3 sequence: CAWGTGGNGYTF. CDR3 nucleotide sequence: TGTGCCTGGGGGACAGGGGGAAATGGCTATACCTTC.

With respect to this clone: Relative to the germline gene, one junction end is altered; a read error may explain this. The genes are TRBV27 and TRBJ2-7; no clear D gene. This CDR3 is 15 amino acids long. Germline V gene data show CDR1 as MNHEY and CDR2 as SMNVEV (reference sequence). Written as DNA, the CDR3 is TGTGCCAGCAGAATCGTGCCGGGTGGCTCCTACGGGCAGTACTTC. It encodes CASRIVPGGSYGQYF.

This clone was detected a few times. The chain carries TRBV13 and TRBJ2-1, with TRBD1 matching over 10 bases. CDR3 size: 15 residues. The junction had 5 bases not matched to a gene; V was cut back by 5 bases and J by 4 bases. From germline, CDR1 is PRHDT and CDR2 FYEKMQ (reference sequence). The CDR3 is CASSLPGQGYNEQFF. CDR3 DNA: TGTGCCAGCAGCCTCCCGGGACAGGGGTACAATGAGCAGTTCTTC.

This clone was detected only a few times. J is TRBJ2-2 and V is TRBV4-2; no clear D. The germline CDR1 and CDR2 sequences are LGHNA and YNFKEQ. The CDR3 spans 16 residues. Trimming removed 0 bases at V and 0 bases at J, with 8 bases between. The CDR3 DNA reads TGTGCCAGCAGCCAAGAATGGAGCGCGAACACCGGGGAGCTGTTTTTT. Protein sequence: CASSQEWSANTGELFF.

This clone was seen more than once but under ten times. The V gene is TRBV13, the J gene TRBJ1-1; the D gene is possibly TRBD1 (5 bases). Trimming pared 2 bases from V and 4 bases from J, leaving 23 bases between. From germline, CDR1 is PRHDT and CDR2 FYEKMQ (reference sequence). The CDR3 length is 18 residues. CDR3 sequence: CASSLPSQGLYLGTEAFF. In DNA form, the CDR3 reads TGTGCCAGCAGCTTACCGTCCCAGGGCCTTTATTTGGGCACTGAAGCTTTCTTT.

The chain uses TRBV19 and TRBJ2-5; no definite D call. This CDR3 is 13 amino acids long. V was trimmed by 4 bases and J by 3 bases, leaving 9 bases between them. The germline V gene has CDR1 LNHDA and CDR2 SQIVND (reference sequence). CDR3 amino acids: CASSRQFKETQYF. For the CDR3, the DNA is TGTGCCAGTAGTAGGCAGTTCAAAGAGACCCAGTACTTC.

This chain uses TRBV18 with TRBJ2-5; TRBD2 matches 7 bases. From germline, CDR1 is KGHSH and CDR2 LQKENI. The CDR3 runs 19 residues. Germline trimming cut 1 base from V and 1 base from J; bases unmatched to any gene: 15. The CDR3 reads CASSPQAVAGPPFQETQYF. In DNA form, the CDR3 reads TGTGCCAGCTCACCACAGGCGGTAGCGGGCCCCCCGTTCCAAGAGACCCAGTACTTC.

The chain is built from TRBV9 and TRBJ2-5; 8 bases are shared with TRBD2. Germline CDR1 reads SGDLS; CDR2 reads YYNGEE. The CDR3 has 15 residues. After removal of 3 bases from V and 5 bases from J, the junction contained 9 bases not matched to a gene. The CDR3 DNA is TGTGCCAGCAGCGACCCCGGGAGGGCCGGGGAGACCCAGTACTTC. Translation: CASSDPGRAGETQYF. The complete variable domain, with remaining parts taken from reference TRBV9 and TRBJ2-5, reads DSGVTQTPKHLITATGQRVTLRCSPRSGDLSVYWYQQSLDQGLQFLIQYYNGEERAKGNILERFSAQQFPDLHSELNLSSLELGDSALYFCASSDPGRAGETQYFGPGTRLLVL.

The DNA for the CDR3 is TGTGCCTGGTTGGGACAGGGGAAGGACGAGCAGTACTTC. Amino acids: CAWLGQGKDEQYF. J is TRBJ2-7 and V is TRBV30; 10 positions match TRBD1. The trim removed 5 bases at V and 5 bases at J, leaving 6 bases unmatched. Germline assignment: CDR1 GTSNPN and CDR2 SVGIG (reference sequence). The CDR3 covers 13 residues.

This chain connects TRBV6-1 to TRBJ1-1; 8 bases are a match to TRBD1. The CDR3 contains 14 residues. Germline V CDR1 and CDR2: MNHNS, SASEGT. With V trimmed by 6 bases and J by 1 base, 4 bases remained unmatched. CDR3 DNA sequence: TGTGCCAGCAGCAAACAGGGGGAGAACACTGAAGCTTTCTTT. It is translated as CASSKQGENTEAFF.

V gene TRBV15 combines with J gene TRBJ1-1; D is ambiguous. Germline V lookup: CDR1 LNHNV, CDR2 YYDKDF (reference sequence). Trimming cost V 0 bases and J 8 bases, with 7 bases left between them. The CDR3 is made up of 12 amino acids. CDR3 protein: CATSRDGPEAFF. Here the CDR3 DNA reads TGTGCCACCAGCAGAGATGGCCCCGAAGCTTTCTTT.